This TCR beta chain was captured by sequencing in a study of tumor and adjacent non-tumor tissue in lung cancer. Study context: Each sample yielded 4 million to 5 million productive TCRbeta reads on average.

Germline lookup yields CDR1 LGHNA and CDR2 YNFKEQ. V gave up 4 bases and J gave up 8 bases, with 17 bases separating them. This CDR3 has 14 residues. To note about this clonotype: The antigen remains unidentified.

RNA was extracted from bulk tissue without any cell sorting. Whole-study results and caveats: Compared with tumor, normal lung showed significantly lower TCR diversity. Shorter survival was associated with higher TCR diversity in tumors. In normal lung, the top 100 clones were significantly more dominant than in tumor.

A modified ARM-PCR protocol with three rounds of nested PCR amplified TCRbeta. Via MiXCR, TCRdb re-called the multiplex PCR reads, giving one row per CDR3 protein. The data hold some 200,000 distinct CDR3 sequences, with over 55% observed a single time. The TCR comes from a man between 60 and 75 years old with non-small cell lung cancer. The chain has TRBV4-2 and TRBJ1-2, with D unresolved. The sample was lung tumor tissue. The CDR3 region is CASSPLQIIGGYTF. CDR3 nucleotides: TGTGCCAGCAGCCCTTTACAGATAATTGGAGGCTACACCTTC.